What follows are 8 T cell receptor beta chains derived from one specimen sequenced in a study of T cells in tumors after PD-1 blockade. Assay used: immunoSEQ multiplex PCR; TCRdb lists only in-frame clones, some missing. The sample includes 10,000 to 15,000 clones, 63% of them seen just once. Here the sequenced sample was tumor tissue, taken before anti-PD-1 treatment. Every receptor here comes from a human donor with cutaneous squamous cell carcinoma.

The rearrangement joins TRBV6-5 to TRBJ2-7; 11 positions match TRBD2. CDR1 and CDR2 from the germline V gene are MNHEY and SVGAGI. With V trimmed by 2 bases and J by 3 bases, 0 bases remained unmatched. The CDR3 length is 14 residues. The CDR3 region is CASSYLAGGYEQYF. As DNA, the CDR3 is TGTGCCAGCAGTTACCTAGCGGGGGGCTACGAGCAGTACTTC.

In this sample, this clone is medium-sized. J is TRBJ2-5 and V is TRBV5-4; D assignment may be TRBD1 or TRBD2 (5 bases each). The CDR3 runs 15 residues. Trimming removed 4 bases from V and 5 bases from J, with 18 bases in between. Germline V gene lookup returns CDR1 SGHNT and CDR2 YYREEE (reference sequence). CDR3 loop: CASSLGTPTFETQYF. CDR3 bases: TGTGCCAGCAGCCTCGGGACGCCGACCTTCGAGACCCAGTACTTC.

This chain links TRBV7-9 with TRBJ1-4; D is undetermined. V lost 6 bases and J lost 4, with 12 bases in between. The CDR3 has 14 amino acids. Germline assignment: CDR1 SEHNR and CDR2 FQNEAQ (reference sequence). The CDR3 loop is CASRPPGNNEKLFF. DNA of the CDR3: TGTGCCAGCAGGCCCCCCGGGAATAATGAAAAACTGTTTTTT.

As for this clone: The same CDR3 also results from other DNA sequences found in this sample. This chain links TRBV5-8 with TRBJ1-4; unclear D gene. The ends were cut back, 0 bases at V and 7 bases at J, with 10 bases in the middle. The CDR3 sequence is 14 residues long. CDR1 is SGHTS, CDR2 YDEGEE, per germline. In nucleotides, the CDR3 is TGTGCCAGCAGCTTGGGTACGACGGGTGAAAAACTGTTTTTT. It translates to CASSLGTTGEKLFF. Full variable domain (missing parts from reference TRBV5-8 and TRBJ1-4): EAGVTQSPTHLIKTRGQQATLRCSPISGHTSVYWYQQALGLGLQFLLWYDEGEERNRGNFPPRFSGRQFPNYSSELNVNALELEDSALYLCASSLGTTGEKLFFGSGTQLSVL.

In this sample, this clone turned up a few times. The V call is TRBV19, the J call TRBJ1-1; D gene uncertain. This CDR3 has 13 amino acids. V was cut by 5 bases and J by 4 bases, with 11 bases left in between. The V gene's germline CDR1 is LNHDA and CDR2 SQIVND (reference sequence). CDR3 protein: CASSEGLRTEAFF. CDR3 bases: TGTGCCAGTAGTGAGGGCCTCCGCACTGAAGCTTTCTTT.

Sample share makes this clone medium-sized. The rearrangement joins TRBV28 to TRBJ2-5, with D perhaps TRBD1 or TRBD2 (5 bases each). Trimming removed 5 bases at V and 3 bases at J, with 16 bases between. The V gene's germline CDR1 is MDHEN and CDR2 SYDVKM. The CDR3 sequence is 15 residues long. CDR3 DNA sequence: TGTGCCAGCAGTGTTTCCCGAGGGGCGAAAGAGACCCAGTACTTC. Its protein product is CASSVSRGAKETQYF.

This rearrangement joins TRBV27 to TRBJ2-5; 9 bases are a match to TRBD1. V trimming: 5 bases; J trimming: 2 bases; junction bases outside the gene matches: 9. CDR3 length equals 16 residues. Germline values: CDR1 MNHEY, CDR2 SMNVEV (reference sequence). CDR3 protein: CASSPGTGLWQETQYF. The DNA of the CDR3 is TGTGCCAGCAGTCCAGGGACAGGGCTCTGGCAAGAGACCCAGTACTTC.

J is TRBJ2-7 and V is TRBV30; 9 bases agree with TRBD1. Losses at the gene ends were 7 bases for V and 5 bases for J; bases not matched to a gene: 9. The CDR3 covers 13 residues. The V gene's germline CDR1 is GTSNPN and CDR2 SVGIG (reference sequence). The CDR3 coding sequence is TGTGCCTTCTCACAGGGGGCGTTGGACGAGCAGTACTTC. Encoded protein: CAFSQGALDEQYF. Variable domain in full (rest from reference TRBV30 and TRBJ2-7): SQTIHQWPATLVQPVGSPLSLECTVEGTSNPNLYWYRQAAGRGLQLLFYSVGIGQISSEVPQNLSASRPQDRQFILSSKKLLLSDSGFYLCAFSQGALDEQYFGPGTRLTVT.